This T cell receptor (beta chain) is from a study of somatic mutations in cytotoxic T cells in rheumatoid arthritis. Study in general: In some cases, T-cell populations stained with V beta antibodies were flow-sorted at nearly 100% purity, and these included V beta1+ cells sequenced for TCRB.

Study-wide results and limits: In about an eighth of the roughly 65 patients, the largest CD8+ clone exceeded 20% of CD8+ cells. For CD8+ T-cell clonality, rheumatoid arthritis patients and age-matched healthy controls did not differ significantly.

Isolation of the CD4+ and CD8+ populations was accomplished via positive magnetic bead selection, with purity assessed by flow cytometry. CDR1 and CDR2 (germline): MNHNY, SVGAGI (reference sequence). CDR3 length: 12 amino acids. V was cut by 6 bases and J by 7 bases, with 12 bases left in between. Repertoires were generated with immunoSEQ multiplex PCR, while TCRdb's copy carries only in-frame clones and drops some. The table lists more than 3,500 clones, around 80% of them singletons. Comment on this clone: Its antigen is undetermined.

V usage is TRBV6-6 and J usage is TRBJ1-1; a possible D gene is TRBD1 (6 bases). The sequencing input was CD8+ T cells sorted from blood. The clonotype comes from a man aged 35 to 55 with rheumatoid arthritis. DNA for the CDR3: TGTGCCAGCAGCCCCGACAGGAGTGAAGCTTTCTTT. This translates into CASSPDRSEAFF.